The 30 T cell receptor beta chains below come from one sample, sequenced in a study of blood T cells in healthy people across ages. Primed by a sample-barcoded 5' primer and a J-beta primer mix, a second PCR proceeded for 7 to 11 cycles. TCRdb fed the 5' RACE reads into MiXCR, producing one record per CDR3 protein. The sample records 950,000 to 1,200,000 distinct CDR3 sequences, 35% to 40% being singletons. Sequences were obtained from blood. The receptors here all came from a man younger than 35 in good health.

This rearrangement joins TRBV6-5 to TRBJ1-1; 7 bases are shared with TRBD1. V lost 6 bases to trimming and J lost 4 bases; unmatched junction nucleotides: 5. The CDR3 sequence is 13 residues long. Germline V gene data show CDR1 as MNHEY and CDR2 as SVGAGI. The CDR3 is CASRGTVSTEAFF. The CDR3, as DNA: TGTGCCAGCAGAGGGACAGTGAGCACTGAAGCTTTCTTT.

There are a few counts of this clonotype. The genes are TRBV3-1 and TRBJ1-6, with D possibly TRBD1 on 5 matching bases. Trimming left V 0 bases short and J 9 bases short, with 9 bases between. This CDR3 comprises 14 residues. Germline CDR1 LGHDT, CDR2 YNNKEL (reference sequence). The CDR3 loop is CASSQDWRGSPLHF. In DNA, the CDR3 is TGTGCCAGCAGCCAAGATTGGAGGGGTTCACCCCTCCACTTT.

CDR3 sequence: CASSQERSGAYTEAFF. Written as DNA, the CDR3 is TGCGCCAGCAGCCAAGAAAGATCCGGGGCGTACACTGAAGCTTTCTTT. The V call is TRBV4-3, the J call TRBJ1-1, with D tentatively TRBD1 (5 bases). Trimming removed 0 bases at V and 3 bases at J, with 14 bases between. This CDR3 comprises 16 residues. The germline gives CDR1 LGHNA, CDR2 YSLEER.

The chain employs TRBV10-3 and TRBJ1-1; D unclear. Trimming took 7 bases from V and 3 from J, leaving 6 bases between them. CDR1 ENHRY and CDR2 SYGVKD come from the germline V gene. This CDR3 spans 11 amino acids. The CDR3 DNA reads TGTGCCATCAAGGGAGACACTGAAGCTTTCTTT. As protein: CAIKGDTEAFF.

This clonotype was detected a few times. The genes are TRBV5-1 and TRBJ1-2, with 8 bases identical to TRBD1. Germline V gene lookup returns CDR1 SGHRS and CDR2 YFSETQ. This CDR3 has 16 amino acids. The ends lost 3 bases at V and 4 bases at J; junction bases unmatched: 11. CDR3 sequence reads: CASSSTPDRGSYGYTF. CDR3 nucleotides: TGCGCCAGCAGCTCGACCCCCGACAGGGGTTCCTATGGCTACACCTTC.

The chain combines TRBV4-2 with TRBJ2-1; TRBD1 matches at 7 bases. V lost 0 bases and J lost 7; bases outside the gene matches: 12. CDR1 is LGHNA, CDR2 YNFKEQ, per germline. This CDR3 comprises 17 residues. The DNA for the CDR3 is TGTGCCAGCAGCCAAGAAATTCGACAGGGAAAACCGAATGAGCAGTTCTTC. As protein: CASSQEIRQGKPNEQFF.

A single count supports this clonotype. This CDR3 reads CASSLAAGGKGGYTF. The DNA of the CDR3 is TGTGCCAGCAGTTTAGCAGCAGGGGGCAAGGGTGGCTACACCTTC. This sequence joins TRBV12-3 or TRBV12-4 and TRBJ1-2, with 8 bases identical to TRBD1. The CDR3 length is 15 residues. Trimming removed 0 bases from V and 7 bases from J; junction bases left unmatched: 7.

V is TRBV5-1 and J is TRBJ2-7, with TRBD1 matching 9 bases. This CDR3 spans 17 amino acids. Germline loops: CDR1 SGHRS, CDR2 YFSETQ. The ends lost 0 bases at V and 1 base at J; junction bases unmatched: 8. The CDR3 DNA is TGCGCCAGCAGCTTGGCGTCGGACAGGGGTTCTTCCTACGAGCAGTACTTC. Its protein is CASSLASDRGSSYEQYF.

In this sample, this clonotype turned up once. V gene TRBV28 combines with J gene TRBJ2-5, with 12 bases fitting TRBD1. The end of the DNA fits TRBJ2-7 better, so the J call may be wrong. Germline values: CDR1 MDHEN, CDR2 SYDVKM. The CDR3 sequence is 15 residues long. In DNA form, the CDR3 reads TGTGCCAGCAGTCGAGGGACAGGGGGCCCGAACGAGCAGTACTTC. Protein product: CASSRGTGGPNEQYF.

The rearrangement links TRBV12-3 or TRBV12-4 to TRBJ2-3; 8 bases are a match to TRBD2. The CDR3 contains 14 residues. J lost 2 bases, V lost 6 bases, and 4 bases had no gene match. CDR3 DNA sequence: TGTGCCAGCAGGACGGGACTAGTCACAGATACGCAGTATTTT. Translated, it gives CASRTGLVTDTQYF.

The CDR3 sequence: CASSYSIYSNQPQHF. CDR3 sequence (DNA): TGTGCCAGCAGTTACTCGATCTATAGCAATCAGCCCCAGCATTTT. The chain links TRBV6-6 to TRBJ1-5; no clear D. The CDR3 has 15 amino acids. CDR1 and CDR2 (germline): MNHNY, SVGAGI (reference sequence). Between the trimmed V and J ends, which lost 0 bases and 0 bases, there was a span of 6 bases.

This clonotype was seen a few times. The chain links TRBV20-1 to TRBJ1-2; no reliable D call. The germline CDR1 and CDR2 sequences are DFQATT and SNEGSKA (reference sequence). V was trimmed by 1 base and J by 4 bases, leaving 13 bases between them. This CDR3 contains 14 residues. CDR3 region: CSARVTQDPYGYTF. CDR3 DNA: TGCAGTGCTAGAGTGACGCAGGACCCCTATGGCTACACCTTC.

The CDR3 coding sequence is TGTGCCAGCAGCACCCGGGGGGGCGGACAGAACACTGAAGCTTTCTTT. It codes for CASSTRGGGQNTEAFF. The chain joins TRBV5-5 to TRBJ1-1, with D tentatively TRBD1 (6 bases). Trimming left V 4 bases short and J 1 base short, with 17 bases between. CDR3 length: 16 residues. Germline values: CDR1 SGHKS, CDR2 YYEKEE (reference sequence).

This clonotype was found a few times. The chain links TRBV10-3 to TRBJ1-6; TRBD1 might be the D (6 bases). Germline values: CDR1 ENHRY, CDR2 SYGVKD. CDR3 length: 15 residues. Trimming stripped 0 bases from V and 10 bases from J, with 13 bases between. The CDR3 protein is CAISESTGTGSPLHF. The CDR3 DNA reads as TGTGCCATCAGTGAGTCAACAGGGACGGGCTCACCCCTCCACTTT.

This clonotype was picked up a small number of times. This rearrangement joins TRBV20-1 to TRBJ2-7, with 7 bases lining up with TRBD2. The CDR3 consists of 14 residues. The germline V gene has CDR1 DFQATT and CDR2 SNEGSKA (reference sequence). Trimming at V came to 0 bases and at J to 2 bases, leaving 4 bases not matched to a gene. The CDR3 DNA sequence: TGCAGTGCTAGAGAGGGAGGGGAGACCTACGAGCAGTACTTC. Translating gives CSAREGGETYEQYF.

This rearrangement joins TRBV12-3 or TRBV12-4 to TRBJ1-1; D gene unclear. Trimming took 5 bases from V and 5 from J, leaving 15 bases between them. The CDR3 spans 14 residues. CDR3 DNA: TGTGCCAGCAGTGTAGGCACGAGTTGGACTGAAGCTTTCTTT. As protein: CASSVGTSWTEAFF.

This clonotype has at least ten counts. The CDR3 bases are TGTGCCAGCACCCTGGGGTTAGCCCAGTACTTC. It encodes CASTLGLAQYF. The chain carries TRBV7-2 and TRBJ2-5, with D unclear. Trimming shortened V by 7 bases and J by 9 bases, and 12 bases separated the two germline ends. This CDR3 spans 11 amino acids. Germline V lookup: CDR1 SGHTA, CDR2 FQGNSA.

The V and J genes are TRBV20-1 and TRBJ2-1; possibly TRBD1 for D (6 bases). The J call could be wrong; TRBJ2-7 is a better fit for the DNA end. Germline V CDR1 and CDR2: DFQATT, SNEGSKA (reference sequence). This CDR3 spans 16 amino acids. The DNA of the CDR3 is TGCAGTGCTAGAGATCTCGACGGGGCCTTGGGACATGAGCAGTACTTC. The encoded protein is CSARDLDGALGHEQYF.

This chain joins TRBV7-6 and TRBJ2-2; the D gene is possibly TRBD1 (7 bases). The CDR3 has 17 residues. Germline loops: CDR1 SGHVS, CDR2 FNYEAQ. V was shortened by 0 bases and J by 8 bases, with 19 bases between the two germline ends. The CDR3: CASSLAEAGGGSGELFF. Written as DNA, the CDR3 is TGTGCCAGCAGCTTAGCGGAGGCAGGGGGAGGCTCAGGGGAGCTGTTTTTT.

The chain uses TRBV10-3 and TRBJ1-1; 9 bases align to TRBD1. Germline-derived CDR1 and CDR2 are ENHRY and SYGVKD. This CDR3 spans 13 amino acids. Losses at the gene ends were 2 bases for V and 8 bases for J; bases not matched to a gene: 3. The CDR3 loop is CAISEPTGGEAFF. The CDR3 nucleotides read TGTGCCATCAGTGAGCCCACAGGGGGCGAAGCTTTCTTT.

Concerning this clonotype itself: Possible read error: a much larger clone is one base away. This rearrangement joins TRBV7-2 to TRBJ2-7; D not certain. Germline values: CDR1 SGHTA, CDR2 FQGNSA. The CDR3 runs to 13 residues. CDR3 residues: CAGSLGPVNEQYF. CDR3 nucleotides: TGTGCCGGCAGCTTAGGCCCGGTAAACGAGCAGTACTTC. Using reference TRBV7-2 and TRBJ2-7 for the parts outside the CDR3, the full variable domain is GAGVSQSPSNKVTEKGKDVELRCDPISGHTALYWYRQSLGQGLEFLIYFQGNSAPDKSGLPSDRFSAERTGGSVSTLTIQRTQQEDSAVYLCAGSLGPVNEQYFGPGTRLTVT.

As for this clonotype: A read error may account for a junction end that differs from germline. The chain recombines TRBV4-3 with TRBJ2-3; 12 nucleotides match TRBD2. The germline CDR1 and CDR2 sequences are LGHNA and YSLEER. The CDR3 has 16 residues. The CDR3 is CAGSQGTSGSTDTQYF. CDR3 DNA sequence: TGCGCCGGCAGCCAAGGGACTAGCGGGAGCACAGATACGCAGTATTTT.

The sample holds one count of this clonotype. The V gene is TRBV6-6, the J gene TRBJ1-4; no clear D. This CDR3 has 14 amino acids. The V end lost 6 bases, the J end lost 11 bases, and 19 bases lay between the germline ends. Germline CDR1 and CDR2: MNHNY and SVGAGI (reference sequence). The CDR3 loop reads CASSYTAKTEKLFF. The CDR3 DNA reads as TGTGCCAGCAGCTATACCGCAAAAACGGAGAAACTGTTTTTT.

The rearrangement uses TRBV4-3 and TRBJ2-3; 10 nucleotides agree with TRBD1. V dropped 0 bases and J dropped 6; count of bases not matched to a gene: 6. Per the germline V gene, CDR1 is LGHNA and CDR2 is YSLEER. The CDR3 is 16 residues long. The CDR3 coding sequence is TGCGCCAGCAGCCAAGATTTGGGACAGGGGTTCGATACGCAGTATTTT. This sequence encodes CASSQDLGQGFDTQYF.

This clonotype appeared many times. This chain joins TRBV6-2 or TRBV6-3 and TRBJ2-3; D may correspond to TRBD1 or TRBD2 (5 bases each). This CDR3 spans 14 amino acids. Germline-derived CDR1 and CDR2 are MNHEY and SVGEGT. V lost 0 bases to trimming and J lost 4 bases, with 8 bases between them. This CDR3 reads CASSYSQGPDTQYF. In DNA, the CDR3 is TGTGCCAGCAGTTACTCTCAGGGACCAGATACGCAGTATTTT.

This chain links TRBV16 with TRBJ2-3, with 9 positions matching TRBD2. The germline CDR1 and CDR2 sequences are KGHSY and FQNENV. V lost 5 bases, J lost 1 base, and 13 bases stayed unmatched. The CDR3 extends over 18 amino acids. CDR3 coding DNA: TGTGCCAGCAGCTTACCCTCTTTAGCGGGAGTCGGCACAGATACGCAGTATTTT. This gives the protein CASSLPSLAGVGTDTQYF.

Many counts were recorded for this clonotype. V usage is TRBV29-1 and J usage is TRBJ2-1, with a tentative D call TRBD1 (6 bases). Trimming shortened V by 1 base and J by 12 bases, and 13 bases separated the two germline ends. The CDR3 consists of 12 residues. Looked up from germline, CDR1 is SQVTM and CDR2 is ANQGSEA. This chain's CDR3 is CSVEVVRQAQFF. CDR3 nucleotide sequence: TGCAGCGTTGAAGTGGTCAGACAGGCGCAGTTCTTC.

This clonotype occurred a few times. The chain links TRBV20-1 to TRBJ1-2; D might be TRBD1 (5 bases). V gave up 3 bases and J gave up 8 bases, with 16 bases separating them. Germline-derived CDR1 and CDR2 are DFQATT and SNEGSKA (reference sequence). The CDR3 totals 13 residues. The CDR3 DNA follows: TGCAGTGCTAGTCTCGCAGGGACCGGCGGCTACACCTTC. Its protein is CSASLAGTGGYTF.

The CDR3 sequence is CSARESYGYTF. The CDR3 DNA follows: TGCAGTGCTAGAGAATCCTATGGCTACACCTTC. The rearrangement uses TRBV20-1 and TRBJ1-2; unclear D gene. The CDR3 runs to 11 residues. V lost 0 bases to trimming and J lost 4 bases, with 3 bases between them. The V gene's germline CDR1 is DFQATT and CDR2 SNEGSKA (reference sequence).

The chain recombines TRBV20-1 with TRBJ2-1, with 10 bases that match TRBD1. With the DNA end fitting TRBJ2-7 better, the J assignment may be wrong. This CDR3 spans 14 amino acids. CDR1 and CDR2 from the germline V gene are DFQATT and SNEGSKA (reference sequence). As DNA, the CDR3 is TGCAGTGCGACCTGGGACAGGGGTTTGGATGAGCAGTACTTC. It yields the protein CSATWDRGLDEQYF.